These 20 T cell receptor beta chains were sequenced from one sample in a study of shared clonotypes between healthy human individuals. TCRdb's copy holds only in-frame clones and misses some; the assay was immunoSEQ multiplex PCR. Of around 1.1 million clones listed, about 72% were seen once; the top ten hold 0.89%. The sample comprised memory CD4+ T cells from PBMCs. The subset was: CD45RA-negative fraction. Source of these receptors: a man aged 18 to 29 in good health. Some clones in this sample may be carry-over from other donors' samples.

The gene calls are TRBV19 and TRBJ2-7; D is ambiguous. Between the trimmed V and J ends, which lost 7 bases and 5 bases, there was a span of 18 bases. Looked up from germline, CDR1 is LNHDA and CDR2 is SQIVND (reference sequence). The CDR3 totals 14 residues. For the CDR3, the DNA is TGTGCCAGTAAAGGCAAGGGTTTAAGGAACGAGCAGTACTTC. Protein: CASKGKGLRNEQYF.

The chain employs TRBV28 and TRBJ1-5, with TRBD1 identical over 8 bases. J gave up 5 bases and V 5 bases, and 8 bases lay outside the gene matches. The CDR3 contains 15 residues. CDR1 is MDHEN and CDR2 is SYDVKM in the germline V gene. CDR3 bases: TGTGCCAGCAGTACCGGGACAGGAGGGCATCAGCCCCAGCATTTT. Its translation is CASSTGTGGHQPQHF.

The chain employs TRBV25-1 and TRBJ2-3; the D gene is possibly TRBD1 (5 bases). V was shortened by 3 bases and J by 4 bases, with 8 bases between the two germline ends. The CDR3 length is 13 residues. CDR1 is MGHDK and CDR2 is SYGVNS in the germline V gene. CDR3: CASSDATADTQYF. In DNA form, the CDR3 reads TGTGCCAGCAGTGATGCGACAGCAGATACGCAGTATTTT. The entire variable domain, with the rest obtained from reference TRBV25-1 and TRBJ2-3, is as follows: EADIYQTPRYLVIGTGKKITLECSQTMGHDKMYWYQQDPGMELHLIHYSYGVNSTEKGDLSSESTVSRIRTEHFPLTLESARPSHTSQYLCASSDATADTQYFGPGTRLTVL.

The chain employs TRBV19 and TRBJ2-4; D gene uncertain. There are 13 residues in the CDR3. The germline V and J ends were trimmed by 5 bases and 6 bases, with 11 bases remaining between them. The germline gives CDR1 LNHDA, CDR2 SQIVND (reference sequence). CDR3 bases: TGTGCCAGTAGTTTTTCGGGTACAAACATTCAGTACTTC. Translating gives CASSFSGTNIQYF.

This chain joins TRBV19 and TRBJ2-2; TRBD2 agrees at 15 bases. CDR3 length equals 19 residues. Per germline, CDR1 LNHDA and CDR2 SQIVND (reference sequence). After removal of 3 bases from V and 3 bases from J, the junction contained 8 bases not matched to a gene. CDR3 amino acids: CASSIWTSGRAGDTGELFF. CDR3 coding DNA: TGTGCCAGTAGTATCTGGACTAGCGGGAGGGCGGGGGACACCGGGGAGCTGTTTTTT.

This chain links TRBV4-1 with TRBJ2-3, with D uncertain. The germline gives CDR1 MGHRA, CDR2 YSYEKL. The length of the CDR3 is 13 residues. Trimming stripped 2 bases from V and 6 bases from J, with 9 bases between. The CDR3 sequence: CASSQIPRDTQYF. The CDR3 nucleotides read TGCGCCAGCAGCCAAATTCCCCGGGATACGCAGTATTTT.

This chain links TRBV5-6 with TRBJ2-7; D possibly corresponds to TRBD2 (5 bases). Trimming removed 4 bases at V and 4 bases at J, with 15 bases between. Germline lookup yields CDR1 SGHDT and CDR2 YYEEEE. The CDR3 totals 14 residues. The DNA of the CDR3 is TGTGCCAGCAGCCGTATGGAGGCTAGATACGAGCAGTACTTC. Protein: CASSRMEARYEQYF.

The chain has TRBV18 and TRBJ2-7; D is perhaps TRBD1 (6 bases). This CDR3 is 15 amino acids long. Trimming left V 0 bases short and J 2 bases short, with 11 bases between. Germline V gene data show CDR1 as KGHSH and CDR2 as LQKENI. Here the CDR3 DNA reads TGTGCCAGCTCACCACCATACAGGGAGCCCTACGAGCAGTACTTC. Amino acid sequence: CASSPPYREPYEQYF.

CDR3 nucleotide sequence: TGTGCCAGCAGCTTAGATGGGACAGGGTTTCCCAGGGCAGATACGCAGTATTTT. This sequence encodes CASSLDGTGFPRADTQYF. This chain connects TRBV7-9 to TRBJ2-3; 9 positions agree with TRBD1. CDR1 SEHNR and CDR2 FQNEAQ come from the germline V gene (reference sequence). V trimming: 1 base; J trimming: 4 bases; junction bases outside the gene matches: 12. The CDR3 has 18 amino acids.

The chain links TRBV2 to TRBJ1-5, with 7 bases identical to TRBD1. The CDR3 loop spans 13 amino acids. With V trimmed by 3 bases and J by 7 bases, 3 bases remained unmatched. Germline V gene data show CDR1 as SNHLY and CDR2 as FYNNEI. The CDR3 protein is CASSDSGGQPQHF. Written as DNA, the CDR3 is TGTGCCAGCAGTGATTCAGGGGGGCAGCCCCAGCATTTT.

This clone came up once. The chain recombines TRBV28 with TRBJ1-5; 7 nucleotides align to TRBD1. The CDR3 has 15 residues. J lost 1 base, V lost 4 bases, and 4 bases had no gene match. Germline lookup yields CDR1 MDHEN and CDR2 SYDVKM. The CDR3 DNA sequence: TGTGCCAGCAGTTCACACAGGGGAAGCAATCAGCCCCAGCATTTT. This codes for CASSSHRGSNQPQHF.

In its sample, this clone was seen a few times. The chain has TRBV7-2 and TRBJ2-6; the D is unclear. CDR1 SGHTA and CDR2 FQGNSA come from the germline V gene. V lost 1 base, J lost 2 bases, and 6 bases lay in between. This CDR3 spans 15 amino acids. In nucleotides, the CDR3 is TGTGCCAGCAGCTTAGAGCCCACTGGGGCCAACGTCCTGACTTTC. Protein product: CASSLEPTGANVLTF. Filled out from reference TRBV7-2 and TRBJ2-6, the complete variable domain reads GAGVSQSPSNKVTEKGKDVELRCDPISGHTALYWYRQSLGQGLEFLIYFQGNSAPDKSGLPSDRFSAERTGGSVSTLTIQRTQQEDSAVYLCASSLEPTGANVLTFGAGSRLTVL.

This clone has a handful of counts. The CDR3 sequence: CASSHGPLAEAPYEQYF. As DNA, the CDR3 is TGTGCCAGCAGCCACGGTCCCCTAGCGGAGGCCCCCTACGAGCAGTACTTC. The genes are TRBV5-4 and TRBJ2-7, with TRBD2 matching over 7 bases. The CDR3 is 17 residues long. J gave up 2 bases and V 4 bases, and 15 bases lay outside the gene matches. CDR1 is SGHNT and CDR2 is YYREEE in the germline V gene (reference sequence).

This chain links TRBV6-5 with TRBJ2-7, with 11 bases lining up with TRBD2. Trimming took 2 bases from V and 7 from J; bases not matched to a gene: 7. The germline gives CDR1 MNHEY, CDR2 SVGAGI. The CDR3 sequence is 15 residues long. The CDR3 loop reads CASSYRGLAAGEQYF. The CDR3 DNA is TGTGCCAGCAGTTACCGGGGACTAGCGGCCGGGGAGCAGTACTTC.

The CDR3, as DNA: TGTGCCAGCAGCCCCGAGAGGGGGGGAACTAATGAAAAACTGTTTTTT. It encodes CASSPERGGTNEKLFF. The rearrangement joins TRBV12-1 to TRBJ1-4. TRBV12-1 represents a pseudogene. The CDR3 is 16 amino acids.

The chain recombines TRBV28 with TRBJ2-1, with TRBD2 matching 8 bases. The trim removed 5 bases at V and 0 bases at J, leaving 15 bases unmatched. The CDR3 consists of 19 residues. Germline loops: CDR1 MDHEN, CDR2 SYDVKM. CDR3 in DNA: TGTGCCAGCAGTCATGGTTATAGCGGGATATCAAACTCCTACAATGAGCAGTTCTTC. The encoded protein is CASSHGYSGISNSYNEQFF.

The chain joins TRBV28 to TRBJ1-1, with a possible D match to TRBD1 (6 bases). Per germline, CDR1 MDHEN and CDR2 SYDVKM. The CDR3 spans 12 residues. Trimming took off 6 bases at V and 5 bases at J, with 10 bases between the two ends. CDR3 region: CASRTGWTEAFF. The CDR3, as DNA: TGTGCCAGCAGAACAGGGTGGACTGAAGCTTTCTTT.

The rearrangement joins TRBV9 to TRBJ1-1, with TRBD1 as a possible D gene (6 bases). V was cut by 0 bases and J by 4 bases, with 16 bases left in between. This CDR3 has 16 residues. The germline V gene has CDR1 SGDLS and CDR2 YYNGEE. CDR3 nucleotide sequence: TGTGCCAGCAGCGTAGATGGTTCCAGGGGAGGCACTGAAGCTTTCTTT. It translates to CASSVDGSRGGTEAFF.

The chain combines TRBV27 with TRBJ2-1, with D tentatively TRBD2 (5 bases). V lost 5 bases, J lost 9 bases, and 14 bases lay in between. The CDR3 is 13 amino acids. Germline V gene data show CDR1 as MNHEY and CDR2 as SMNVEV (reference sequence). CDR3: CASSLQLRGEQFF. The CDR3 DNA sequence: TGTGCCAGCAGTCTCCAACTCCGGGGTGAGCAGTTCTTC.

The chain combines TRBV19 with TRBJ1-5; D is unresolved. Trimming left V 7 bases short and J 5 bases short, with 15 bases between. The germline CDR1 and CDR2 sequences are LNHDA and SQIVND (reference sequence). The CDR3 contains 14 residues. The CDR3 nucleotides read TGTGCCAGTACCCCGAGCGTAAGAGATCAGCCCCAGCATTTT. It codes for CASTPSVRDQPQHF.